This TCR beta chain is drawn from a study of T cells in Graves' hyperthyroidism and ophthalmopathy. Trimming at V came to 5 bases and at J to 0 bases, leaving 8 bases not matched to a gene. The V gene's germline CDR1 is KGHSH and CDR2 LQKENI. CDR3 length equals 16 residues. The TCR beta CDR3 regions underwent amplification using RNA transcripts as the source. The HTBI primer set drove a first-round RT-PCR of the TCR CDR3. Using its own MiXCR run on the multiplex PCR reads, TCRdb lists one record per CDR3 protein. The sample records roughly 240,000 distinct CDR3 sequences, about a sixth being singletons. This clonotype has ten or more counts.

This sequence originates from a woman younger than 30 with Graves' ophthalmopathy. Sequencing was performed on blood. The chain recombines TRBV18 with TRBJ2-3; 7 nucleotides line up with TRBD1. The CDR3 nucleotides are TGTGCCAGCTCATCTCTACAGGGGAGAAGCACAGATACGCAGTATTTT. It yields the protein CASSSLQGRSTDTQYF.